This T cell receptor beta chain came from a study of blood T cells in healthy people across ages. About the research overall: The template switching approach captured approximately one barcoded beta molecule for every two T cells.

V was pared by 0 bases and J by 11 bases, with 12 bases of the junction left unmatched. The CDR3 spans 15 residues. Germline V gene sequence: CDR1 LGHDT, CDR2 YNNKEL (reference sequence). PCR was performed a second time for about 7 to 11 cycles using a sample-barcoded 5' primer and a J-beta primer mix. TCRdb independently ran MiXCR on the 5' RACE reads; one entry per CDR3 protein. The table lists around 650,000 distinct CDR3 sequences, roughly two fifths of them singletons, with around 32% in the top ten. This sequence originates from a man older than 75 in good health. Sequencing input: blood. The chain recombines TRBV3-1 with TRBJ2-5, with TRBD2 matching over 7 bases. The CDR3 loop is CASSQEGETSHEQYF. CDR3 nucleotide sequence: TGTGCCAGCAGCCAAGAGGGGGAGACTAGCCATGAGCAGTACTTC.